Here is one T cell receptor (beta chain) with its context. The table lists this clonotype with many counts. Its antigen remains undetermined. Nothing much larger sits one base from this clone, and base qualities are not available. The TCR beta CDR3 regions were amplified from RNA transcripts. A first-round RT-PCR of the TCR CDR3 used the HTBI primer set with the Qiagen OneStep RT-PCR kit. Libraries were constructed in a second round of multiplex PCR, after which size selection and purification were carried out. Libraries were sequenced paired-end with 100 bp reads on an Illumina HiSeq2000. In the paper's pipeline: SOAPnuke was used to process the raw data, throwing out any read that contained adapters or uncalled bases, had a mean Phred below 15, or lacked an exact constant-primer or identifier match. COPE v1.2.5 was used to merge high-quality paired reads, and clonotypes were defined as unique nucleotide sequences. MiTCR v1.1 was used to align the clonotypes against IMGT TRBV, TRBD and TRBJ reference segments. The analysis included only V-J combinations with a frequency above 0.0001, which together covered more than 99% of the repertoires. A TCS score was defined as the ratio between F50 (clonal expansion) and ExV (chaos), using BLOSUM62-based TCRdist between CDR3 peptides within each V-J. Welch's t-statistics and random forest reduced fewer than 550 V-J features to roughly 13, which were used in a naive Bayes classifier (R e1071). TCRdb redid the processing of the public reads, applying fastp at Q25 and MiXCR, and retained in-frame beta chains. Under each unique CDR3 protein, matching rows form one entry showing the most common genes and DNA. The V and J calls and clone size come from TCRdb's table, not from the authors' own analysis. A total of roughly 630,000 distinct CDR3 sequences appear in this sample, 15% to 19% of them only once. The top ten constitute 6.5% to 8% of the sample.

The sample originates from a study of T cells in Graves' hyperthyroidism and ophthalmopathy (dated by TCRdb to about 2019). About the investigation overall: Peripheral blood samples were taken at initial diagnosis, before any treatment was given. The 80 to 100 discovery patients were randomly divided into training and test sets at a 7:3 ratio. After blood sampling, hyperthyroidism patients were treated with methimazole at a starting dose of 30 mg daily, and ophthalmopathy patients were treated with high-dose intravenous methylprednisolone. Whether ophthalmopathy could be predicted prospectively was tested in an independent validation cohort made up of 18 to 20 hyperthyroidism patients plus 17 patients who later progressed to ophthalmopathy. In addition, the study compared T-cell repertoires in thyroid tissue and in blood from about 6 Graves' hyperthyroidism patients. TCR V-J signatures able to tell the groups apart were searched for in a discovery cohort of about a hundred patients, of whom around 42 had Graves' ophthalmopathy and 55 to 60 had stable Graves' hyperthyroidism. TCR Vbeta CDR3 sequencing of 140 or so peripheral blood samples (fewer than 45 ophthalmopathy, about 80 hyperthyroidism and approximately 17 progressor patients) is reported in the paper.

Stable Graves' hyperthyroidism was defined as the absence of progression to ophthalmopathy over 18 months of follow-up. Hyperthyroidism patients were aged 18 to 65 years and newly diagnosed, with disease duration of less than 2 months. Any patient with an uncontrolled infection, another autoimmune disease, pregnancy or lactation was excluded. Diagnoses were based on clinical symptoms, serum thyroxine and TRAb, thyroid ultrasound and orbital computed tomography. PBMCs were isolated from 7.5 to 10 ml of fresh peripheral blood by Ficoll-Paque density gradient centrifugation. Trizol reagent was used to extract total RNA, and RNA quality was then checked on an Agilent 2100 Bioanalyzer. The investigation overall reported the following: Most expanded thyroid clonotypes (frequency above 0.001) were also detected in blood, a finding suggesting that blood repertoires may reflect thyroid immune responses. In cross-validation, a model built on a 13 V-J signature told ophthalmopathy apart from stable hyperthyroidism with 85% to 90% sensitivity and about 81% specificity, and in testing the same model reached 80%/75%. Sample size was not statistically predetermined, and investigators were not blinded to group allocation. In validation, the model predicted progression to ophthalmopathy with 55% to 71% sensitivity and around 72% specificity, a median of 6.5 months before onset.

The sample consisted of blood. This TCR derives from a woman in her twenties or thirties with Graves' hyperthyroidism.

The DNA is as follows: TGCAGTGCTTTCACTAGCGGGAGGTCCTACGAGCAGTACTTC. It specifies CSAFTSGRSYEQYF. The sequence joins TRBV20-1 to TRBJ2-7, with 12 central nucleotides matching TRBD2. Trimming accounts for 5 bases at V and 1 base at J, while the number of junction bases matched to no gene is 3. The germline V gene (reference sequence) gives CDR1 as DFQATT and CDR2 as SNEGSKA. From the cysteine through the phenylalanine, the CDR3 covers 14 amino acids. This entry keeps only the CDR3 DNA: 42 bases, framed from base 1.